This T cell receptor beta chain came from a study of a mutant IDH1 vaccine in newly diagnosed glioma. TCRdb's table, derived via immunoSEQ multiplex PCR, lists solely in-frame clones and lacks some. The sample has tens of thousands of clones, 82% seen once. The time point denotes: baseline, week 1 (first vaccination visit). The sample's treatment: pre-vaccination baseline after standard-of-care therapy. This clone was seen once. Here the sequenced sample was PBMCs, taken from a glioma patient treated with radiotherapy, temozolomide or both. The receptor comes from a man younger than 45 with glioma.

The CDR3 sequence: CASSLNQGGYYGYTF. The CDR3 nucleotides are TGTGCCAGCAGCTTGAATCAGGGAGGATACTATGGCTACACCTTC. J is TRBJ1-2 and V is TRBV5-4, with a weak D call TRBD1 (5 bases). Looked up from germline, CDR1 is SGHNT and CDR2 is YYREEE (reference sequence). CDR3 length equals 15 residues. The ends were cut back, 1 base at V and 3 bases at J, with 13 bases in the middle. The whole variable domain, remainder taken from reference TRBV5-4 and TRBJ1-2, is ETGVTQSPTHLIKTRGQQVTLRCSSQSGHNTVSWYQQALGQGPQFIFQYYREEENGRGNFPPRFSGLQFPNYSSELNVNALELDDSALYLCASSLNQGGYYGYTFGSGTRLTVV.